A single sample gave rise to the 21 T cell receptor beta chains below, sequenced in a study of blood T cell repertoires in COVID-19. The method was immunoSEQ multiplex PCR; TCRdb's version includes in-frame clones alone and lacks a portion of them. The sample holds roughly 200,000 clones, about four fifths seen once. Sequencing was done on a sample of peripheral blood. All receptors derive from a man aged 50-59 years with active or convalescent COVID-19.

The DNA for the CDR3 is TGTGCCAGCGGGACAGGTCATAGCAATCAGCCCCAGCATTTT. Its translation: CASGTGHSNQPQHF. The J gene is TRBJ1-5, the V gene TRBV6-6; 8 bases are shared with TRBD1. CDR3 size: 14 residues. Germline V gene data show CDR1 as MNHNY and CDR2 as SVGAGI (reference sequence). After removal of 8 bases from V and 0 bases from J, the junction contained 3 bases not matched to a gene.

Here the CDR3 DNA reads TGCGCCAGCAGCCACGGGAGCTCTGGAAACACCATATATTTT. Translating gives CASSHGSSGNTIYF. The chain links TRBV4-1 to TRBJ1-3; no reliable D call. Trimming took off 3 bases at V and 0 bases at J, with 6 bases between the two ends. The CDR3 consists of 14 residues. Germline assignment: CDR1 MGHRA and CDR2 YSYEKL.

This chain uses TRBV28 with TRBJ1-2; D unclear. The V end lost 3 bases, the J end lost 0 bases, and 14 bases lay between the germline ends. CDR1 is MDHEN, CDR2 SYDVKM, per germline. The CDR3 spans 16 residues. CDR3 nucleotide sequence: TGTGCCAGCAGTTTGCGCTCTCGAGGAGCTAACTATGGCTACACCTTC. Residues: CASSLRSRGANYGYTF.

The chain combines TRBV5-6 with TRBJ2-7, with D tentatively TRBD2 (6 bases). Per the germline V gene, CDR1 is SGHDT and CDR2 is YYEEEE. The CDR3 covers 14 residues. V lost 5 bases to trimming and J lost 5 bases, with 17 bases between them. The CDR3 loop reads CASSLPGTAHEQYF. CDR3 nucleotides: TGTGCCAGCAGTTTGCCGGGGACTGCCCACGAGCAGTACTTC.

The chain combines TRBV6-5 with TRBJ1-3; D gene unclear. The germline CDR1 and CDR2 sequences are MNHEY and SVGAGI. V gave up 2 bases and J gave up 0 bases, with 11 bases separating them. The CDR3 runs to 16 residues. The chain's CDR3 is CASSYGGHSSGNTIYF. The CDR3 bases are TGTGCCAGCAGTTACGGAGGCCATAGCTCTGGAAACACCATATATTTT.

In this sample, this clone turned up once. The chain links TRBV3-1 (or the pseudogene TRBV3-2) to TRBJ1-3; D unclear. V was cut by 1 base and J by 4 bases, with 8 bases left in between. Per germline, CDR1 LGHDT and CDR2 YNNKEL (reference sequence). This CDR3 spans 14 amino acids. CDR3 protein: CASSQVVSGNTIYF. The CDR3 nucleotides are TGTGCCAGCAGCCAAGTCGTATCCGGAAACACCATATATTTT.

The gene calls are TRBV29-1 and TRBJ2-7, with 8 bases matching TRBD1. CDR1 and CDR2 (germline): SQVTM, ANQGSEA. This CDR3 has 12 residues. The V and J ends lost 6 bases and 4 bases, in that order; junction bases with no gene match: 5. For the CDR3, the DNA is TGCAGCGTGGGAGGACAGGGATACGAGCAGTACTTC. Translated: CSVGGQGYEQYF.

The rearrangement joins TRBV2 to TRBJ1-1, with D maybe TRBD1 (6 bases). The V gene's germline CDR1 is SNHLY and CDR2 FYNNEI. This CDR3 contains 17 residues. Deletions cut 0 bases from V and 0 bases from J, with 14 bases between. CDR3 loop: CASSEAGAGTLNTEAFF. The CDR3 region has the DNA TGTGCCAGCAGTGAAGCGGGGGCAGGGACCCTGAACACTGAAGCTTTCTTT.

This clone appeared a single time. The rearrangement uses TRBV20-1 and TRBJ1-5; maybe TRBD1 (5 bases). This CDR3 spans 13 amino acids. In germline, CDR1 is DFQATT, CDR2 SNEGSKA (reference sequence). The V and J ends lost 3 bases and 6 bases respectively, with 12 bases between them. Here the CDR3 DNA reads TGCAGTGCTAGTCTGGGGGACTTTCAGCCCCAGCATTTT. Protein product: CSASLGDFQPQHF.

The chain is built from TRBV6-2 or TRBV6-3 and TRBJ2-7; weak D call: TRBD1 (6 bases). V gave up 5 bases and J gave up 3 bases, with 14 bases separating them. The CDR3 sequence is 14 residues long. CDR1 is MNHEY and CDR2 is SVGEGT in the germline V gene. This CDR3 reads CASSPEGERYEQYF. Here the CDR3 DNA reads TGTGCCAGCAGTCCCGAGGGGGAGCGCTACGAGCAGTACTTC.

The rearrangement links TRBV19 to TRBJ1-1, with a tentative D call TRBD1 (5 bases). CDR3 length: 17 residues. CDR1 LNHDA and CDR2 SQIVND come from the germline V gene (reference sequence). Trimming removed 5 bases at V and 4 bases at J, with 23 bases between. Written as DNA, the CDR3 is TGTGCCAGTAGTGGTGGTCGGGGGGAGGTGATGAGCACTGAAGCTTTCTTT. It codes for CASSGGRGEVMSTEAFF.

This chain connects TRBV11-2 to TRBJ1-1; TRBD1 aligns across 8 bases. With 5 bases clipped from V and 11 bases from J, the junction kept 13 bases outside the gene matches. This CDR3 is built from 14 residues. Germline CDR1 reads SGHAT; CDR2 reads FQNNGV. CDR3 nucleotides: TGTGCCAGCAGCGTACGGGTTCAGGGGGCGGTGGCTTTCTTT. Protein sequence: CASSVRVQGAVAFF.

The rearrangement uses TRBV7-9 and TRBJ1-6; no clear D. V lost 3 bases and J lost 9, with 9 bases in between. The germline V gene has CDR1 SEHNR and CDR2 FQNEAQ (reference sequence). The CDR3 loop spans 13 amino acids. The CDR3 DNA follows: TGTGCCAGCAGCTTGGCCCGTGGTTCACCCCTCCACTTT. Translating it yields CASSLARGSPLHF.

The chain combines TRBV3-1 (or the pseudogene TRBV3-2) with TRBJ2-3; a possible D gene is TRBD2 (5 bases). V was pared by 0 bases and J by 4 bases, with 17 bases between. From germline, CDR1 is LGHDT and CDR2 YNNKEL (reference sequence). CDR3 length equals 17 residues. The CDR3: CASSQDSGARAADTQYF. The DNA of the CDR3 is TGTGCCAGCAGCCAAGATTCTGGCGCGAGGGCCGCAGATACGCAGTATTTT.

On this clone: One end of the junction varies from germline; a read error may be responsible. V gene TRBV5-4 combines with J gene TRBJ2-7, with 7 bases that match TRBD1. Germline CDR1 SGHNT, CDR2 YYREEE (reference sequence). The CDR3 sequence is 12 residues long. The chain's CDR3 is CASSLNRGITTF. The CDR3 bases are TGTGCCAGCAGCTTAAACAGGGGCATCACCACTTTC.

This rearrangement joins TRBV5-1 to TRBJ1-6; no clear D. The CDR3 consists of 13 residues. Germline CDR1 reads SGHRS; CDR2 reads YFSETQ. The ends were cut back, 4 bases at V and 8 bases at J, with 10 bases in the middle. Here the CDR3 reads CASSQTTDSPLHF. In DNA form, the CDR3 reads TGCGCCAGCAGCCAGACAACTGATTCACCCCTCCACTTT.

The chain carries TRBV30 and TRBJ1-2; D remains ambiguous. The germline V and J ends were trimmed by 5 bases and 1 base, with 11 bases remaining between them. The germline gives CDR1 GTSNPN, CDR2 SVGIG (reference sequence). This CDR3 has 13 amino acids. The CDR3 bases are TGTGCCTGGGACCCCACAGATAACTATGGCTACACCTTC. As protein: CAWDPTDNYGYTF. Looking up the rest from reference TRBV30 and TRBJ1-2 gives the full variable domain: SQTIHQWPATLVQPVGSPLSLECTVEGTSNPNLYWYRQAAGRGLQLLFYSVGIGQISSEVPQNLSASRPQDRQFILSSKKLLLSDSGFYLCAWDPTDNYGYTFGSGTRLTVV.

V and J are TRBV3-1 (or the pseudogene TRBV3-2) and TRBJ2-3; D is possibly TRBD1 (6 bases). This CDR3 region has 14 residues. V lost 4 bases and J lost 0, with 8 bases in between. From germline, CDR1 is LGHDT and CDR2 YNNKEL (reference sequence). The CDR3 DNA follows: TGTGCCAGCAGCCTAGGGACAAGCACAGATACGCAGTATTTT. The encoded protein is CASSLGTSTDTQYF.

This clone was counted between two and nine times. The CDR3 bases are TGTGCCAGCAGCTTAGGGGACAGGGAGTGGAGCACTGAAGCTTTCTTT. It encodes CASSLGDREWSTEAFF. The V and J genes are TRBV21-1 and TRBJ1-1; no check of the table's D call, TRBD1, against the DNA was made. TRBV21-1 is marked as a pseudogene. The CDR3 is made up of 16 amino acids.

V and J are TRBV12-3 or TRBV12-4 and TRBJ1-2; TRBD1 aligns across 7 bases. The CDR3 spans 13 residues. The trim removed 6 bases at V and 7 bases at J, leaving 8 bases unmatched. The CDR3 region is CASSPGQVGGYTF. DNA for the CDR3: TGTGCCAGCAGCCCCGGACAGGTCGGTGGCTACACCTTC.

The CDR3 loop is CASSQRAQQPDTQYF. CDR3 DNA sequence: TGTGCCAGCAGCCAGCGGGCCCAACAGCCGGATACGCAGTATTTT. V and J are TRBV11-2 and TRBJ2-3; tentatively, D is TRBD2 (6 bases). Trimming shortened V by 5 bases and J by 6 bases, and 18 bases separated the two germline ends. This CDR3 is 15 amino acids long. The germline CDR1 and CDR2 sequences are SGHAT and FQNNGV.